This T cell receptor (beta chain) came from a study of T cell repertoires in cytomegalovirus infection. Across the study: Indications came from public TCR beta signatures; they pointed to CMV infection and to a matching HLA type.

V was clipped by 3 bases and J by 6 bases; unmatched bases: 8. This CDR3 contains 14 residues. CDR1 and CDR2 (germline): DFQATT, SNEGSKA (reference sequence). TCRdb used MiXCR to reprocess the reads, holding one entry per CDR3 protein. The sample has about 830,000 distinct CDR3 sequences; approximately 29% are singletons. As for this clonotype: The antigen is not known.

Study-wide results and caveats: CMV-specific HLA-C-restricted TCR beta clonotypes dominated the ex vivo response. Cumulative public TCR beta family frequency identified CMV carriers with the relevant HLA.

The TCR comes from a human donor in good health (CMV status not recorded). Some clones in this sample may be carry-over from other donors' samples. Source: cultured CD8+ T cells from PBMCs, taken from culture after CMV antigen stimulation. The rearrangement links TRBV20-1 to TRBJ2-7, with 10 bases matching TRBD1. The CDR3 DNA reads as TGCAGTGCTAGCTCCCGGGACAGGGGTATCGAGCAGTACTTC. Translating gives CSASSRDRGIEQYF.